This is a list of T cell receptor beta chains from one sample in a study of blood T cell repertoires in COVID-19. Profiling relied on immunoSEQ multiplex PCR, and the TCRdb table lists in-frame clones only, not all of them. The repertoire holds about 350,000 clones, with about nine tenths as singletons. The sequencing input was PBMCs or T cells enriched from blood (not recorded which). These receptors all stem from a woman in her thirties who had been exposed to COVID-19. CDR3s include the opening cysteine and the closing phenylalanine or tryptophan. A D gene is named only where the DNA matches it firmly. Size is stated for part of the rows, as once, few or many counts, or as a class when the clone is expanded.

TRBV5-1,TRBD2,TRBJ2-1,few,CASSLGLAGVEYNEQFF,TGCGCCAGCAGCCTGGGACTAGCGGGAGTTGAATACAATGAGCAGTTCTTC
TRBV6-6,TRBD2,TRBJ2-1,.,CASSWGREVRHNEQFF,TGTGCCAGCAGTTGGGGTCGGGAGGTAAGACACAATGAGCAGTTCTTC
TRBV5-6,.,TRBJ2-3,.,CASSRGGGGWITQYF,TGTGCCAGCAGCCGGGGTGGGGGAGGTTGGATAACGCAGTATTTT
TRBV5-1,TRBD1,TRBJ1-1,.,CASSTDRGLTEAFF,TGCGCCAGCAGCACTGACAGGGGGCTCACTGAAGCTTTCTTT
TRBV2,TRBD1,TRBJ1-5,.,CASKYDYRGGDQPQHF,TGTGCCAGCAAGTACGACTACAGGGGAGGAGATCAGCCCCAGCATTTT
TRBV5-8,TRBD1,TRBJ1-1,.,CASSPGTGMNTEAFF,TGTGCCAGCAGCCCGGGGACAGGGATGAACACTGAAGCTTTCTTT
TRBV18,TRBD1,TRBJ2-7,.,CASSPRTGASYEQYF,TGTGCCAGCTCACCAAGGACAGGGGCCTCCTACGAGCAGTACTTC
TRBV18,TRBD1,TRBJ1-1,.,CASSPVQGADTEAFF,TGTGCCAGCTCACCGGTACAGGGGGCAGACACTGAAGCTTTCTTT
TRBV24-1,.,TRBJ2-7,.,CATSDSPDEQYF,TGTGCCACCAGTGATTCTCCCGACGAGCAGTACTTC
TRBV13,.,TRBJ2-7,.,CASSSRDMTYEQYF,TGTGCCAGCAGCTCCCGGGACATGACCTACGAGCAGTACTTC
TRBV19,.,TRBJ1-2,once,CASKDAWANYGYTF,TGTGCCAGTAAGGATGCATGGGCAAACTATGGCTACACCTTC
TRBV5-1,TRBD1,TRBJ1-3,once,CASSILTGTASGNTIYF,TGCGCCAGCAGCATCCTAACTGGGACAGCCTCTGGAAACACCATATATTTT
TRBV30,.,TRBJ1-2,.,CACYARGGYGYTF,TGTGCCTGTTATGCCCGGGGGGGATATGGCTACACCTTC
TRBV7-9,TRBD2,TRBJ2-5,.,CASSLEGTSGRTQYF,TGTGCCAGCAGCTTAGAAGGGACTAGCGGGAGGACCCAGTACTTC
TRBV19,TRBD1,TRBJ2-7,.,CASEPGQGMVQYF,TGTGCCAGTGAACCGGGACAGGGAATGGTGCAGTACTTC
TRBV6-1,TRBD2,TRBJ2-7,.,CASSENSGSFHEQYF,TGTGCCAGCAGTGAAAATAGCGGGAGTTTCCACGAGCAGTACTTC
TRBV18,TRBD1,TRBJ1-1,.,CASSPGQGGTEAFF,TGTGCCAGCTCACCCGGACAGGGAGGCACTGAAGCTTTCTTT
TRBV9,TRBD1,TRBJ1-4,.,CASSRQGTNEKLFF,TGTGCCAGCAGCCGACAGGGAACTAATGAAAAACTGTTTTTT
TRBV10-3,TRBD1,TRBJ2-7,.,CATGGQTSYEQYF,TGTGCCACAGGGGGCCAGACCTCCTACGAGCAGTACTTC
TRBV11-3,TRBD1,TRBJ2-7,.,CASRRQGAYEQYF,TGTGCCAGCAGGCGACAGGGGGCCTACGAGCAGTACTTC
TRBV20-1,.,TRBJ1-2,.,CSALGLGGYTF,TGCAGTGCACTGGGACTGGGTGGCTACACCTTC
TRBV28,.,TRBJ1-1,.,CASSLGQFSEAFF,TGTGCCAGCAGTTTAGGGCAGTTCTCTGAAGCTTTCTTT
TRBV27,TRBD1,TRBJ1-1,.,CASSLLKGQGSTEAFF,TGTGCCAGCAGTTTATTAAAGGGACAGGGTTCGACTGAAGCTTTCTTT
TRBV28,TRBD2,TRBJ2-1,.,CASSGGLAGVFSYNEQFF,TGTGCCAGCAGTGGCGGACTAGCGGGAGTTTTCTCCTACAATGAGCAGTTCTTC
TRBV27,.,TRBJ2-1,.,CASSPPGLREEQFF,TGTGCCAGCAGTCCTCCTGGATTGAGGGAGGAGCAGTTCTTC
TRBV29-1,.,TRBJ1-1,.,CSAVSGGKTEAFF,TGCAGCGCAGTGTCGGGGGGAAAGACTGAAGCTTTCTTT
TRBV10-3,.,TRBJ1-4,.,CAISEGDSPEKLFF,TGTGCCATCAGTGAGGGAGACAGCCCTGAAAAACTGTTTTTT
TRBV13,TRBD2,TRBJ2-7,.,CASSVGGTQYYEQYF,TGTGCCAGCAGCGTGGGGGGGACTCAGTACTACGAGCAGTACTTC
TRBV2,.,TRBJ2-3,few,CASRDKDDTDTQYF,TGTGCCAGCAGGGACAAGGACGACACAGATACGCAGTATTTT
TRBV5-8,TRBD1,TRBJ2-3,.,CASSLVGQGVDTQYF,TGTGCCAGCAGCTTGGTGGGACAGGGGGTTGATACGCAGTATTTT
TRBV5-1,.,TRBJ1-1,.,CASSRTRGDTEAFF,TGCGCCAGCAGCCGTACCCGCGGAGACACTGAAGCTTTCTTT
TRBV7-9,.,TRBJ2-2,.,CASSLASRGELFF,TGTGCCAGCAGCTTAGCCTCGCGGGGAGAGCTGTTTTTT
TRBV19,.,TRBJ1-4,.,CASSSRGEKLFF,TGTGCCAGTAGTTCCCGGGGTGAAAAACTGTTTTTT
TRBV7-2,TRBD1,TRBJ2-7,.,CASSLVGQGANPYEQYF,TGTGCCAGCAGCTTAGTAGGACAGGGGGCGAATCCCTACGAGCAGTACTTC
TRBV18,.,TRBJ2-5,few,CASSPTGVGETQYF,TGTGCCAGCTCACCAACGGGAGTCGGAGAGACCCAGTACTTC
TRBV5-1,TRBD1,TRBJ1-6,.,CASSFGDRGNSPLHF,TGCGCCAGCAGCTTTGGGGACAGGGGGAATTCACCCCTCCACTTT
TRBV25-1,.,TRBJ1-2,.,CASSESGADYGYTF,TGTGCCAGCAGTGAATCAGGGGCGGACTATGGCTACACCTTC
TRBV9,.,TRBJ2-7,.,CASSVGGYEQYF,TGTGCCAGCAGCGTAGGAGGGTACGAGCAGTACTTC